A selection of T cell receptor beta chains follows, all from one sample in a study of early T cells in non-severe SARS-CoV-2 infection. MiXCR, run by TCRdb on the 5' RACE reads, gives a single entry per CDR3 protein. This table holds approximately 62,000 distinct CDR3 sequences, 12% found once. Sequences were obtained from whole blood. The receptor set was obtained from an adult who was a healthcare worker with PCR-confirmed SARS-CoV-2 infection or an uninfected control (not recorded which). The CDR3 runs from the conserved cysteine through the conserved F or W. The D gene is left open where the match is weak. The listing skips clone size in some rows; elsewhere it reads once, few, many or a size class.

d_gene: TRBD1; abundance: many; v_gene: TRBV11-2; len: 19; j_gene: TRBJ2-3; CDR3nt: TGTGCCAGCAGCCCGAAATGGGGGACAGGGCAACTACTTACAGATACGCAGTATTTT; CDR3aa: CASSPKWGTGQLLTDTQYF
d_gene: .; abundance: many; v_gene: TRBV20-1; len: 13; j_gene: TRBJ2-7; CDR3nt: TGCAGTGCCACCCGGGCCCCCACCTACGAGCAGTACTTC; CDR3aa: CSATRAPTYEQYF
d_gene: .; abundance: few; v_gene: TRBV2; len: 15; j_gene: TRBJ2-7; CDR3nt: TGTGCCAGCAGCAGAGAGAAGGGTCCGACCTACGAGCAGTACTTC; CDR3aa: CASSREKGPTYEQYF
d_gene: TRBD2; abundance: many; v_gene: TRBV12-3/TRBV12-4; len: 14; j_gene: TRBJ2-1; CDR3nt: TGTGCCAGCAGTGTACTAGCGGGGGGTAATGAGCAGTTCTTC; CDR3aa: CASSVLAGGNEQFF
d_gene: TRBD1; abundance: few; v_gene: TRBV28; len: 15; j_gene: TRBJ2-7; CDR3nt: TGTGCCAGCAGTTTATTGAGGCGCTGGGACAGTGAGCAGTACTTC; CDR3aa: CASSLLRRWDSEQYF
d_gene: TRBD2; abundance: .; v_gene: TRBV14; len: 16; j_gene: TRBJ2-1; CDR3nt: TGTGCCAGCAGCCCCCGCGGGCGGGGGGTTCTCAATGAGCAGTTCTTC; CDR3aa: CASSPRGRGVLNEQFF
d_gene: .; abundance: many; v_gene: TRBV19; len: 12; j_gene: TRBJ1-2; CDR3nt: TGTGCCAGTAAACAGGGCAACTATGGCTACACCTTC; CDR3aa: CASKQGNYGYTF
d_gene: .; abundance: many; v_gene: TRBV4-1; len: 16; j_gene: TRBJ2-1; CDR3nt: TGCGCCAGCAGCCAAGTGGACCTAGGTTTCTACAATGAGCAGTTCTTC; CDR3aa: CASSQVDLGFYNEQFF
d_gene: .; abundance: many; v_gene: TRBV29-1; len: 10; j_gene: TRBJ2-7; CDR3nt: TGCAGCGTTGAAGGGGACGAGCAGTACTTC; CDR3aa: CSVEGDEQYF
d_gene: TRBD1; abundance: many; v_gene: TRBV12-3/TRBV12-4; len: 16; j_gene: TRBJ2-6; CDR3nt: TGTGCCAGCAGTGCCACAGGGGATGGTGGGGCCAACGTCCTGACTTTC; CDR3aa: CASSATGDGGANVLTF
d_gene: .; abundance: many; v_gene: TRBV5-6; len: 17; j_gene: TRBJ2-1; CDR3nt: TGTGCCAGCAGCTCACCCCGCGGAGGGGGAACCTACAATGAGCAGTTCTTC; CDR3aa: CASSSPRGGGTYNEQFF
d_gene: .; abundance: .; v_gene: TRBV7-9; len: 11; j_gene: TRBJ2-7; CDR3nt: TGTGCCAGCAGCTCCGCGGGCGAGCAGTACTTC; CDR3aa: CASSSAGEQYF
d_gene: .; abundance: .; v_gene: TRBV24-1; len: 14; j_gene: TRBJ2-3; CDR3nt: TGTGCCACCACAAGTGGGCAGTTCACAGATACGCAGTATTTT; CDR3aa: CATTSGQFTDTQYF
d_gene: .; abundance: few; v_gene: TRBV11-2; len: 12; j_gene: TRBJ2-4; CDR3nt: TGTGCCAGCAGCTTGCACAGGGAGACTGAGTACTTC; CDR3aa: CASSLHRETEYF
d_gene: .; abundance: .; v_gene: TRBV20-1; len: 15; j_gene: TRBJ2-5; CDR3nt: TGCAGTGCTAGAGCCCCCCCCGCTAGCGTAGAGACCCAGTACTTC; CDR3aa: CSARAPPASVETQYF
d_gene: .; abundance: .; v_gene: TRBV7-2; len: 14; j_gene: TRBJ1-2; CDR3nt: TGTGCCAGCAGCTTAGGCGGGATAGGCTATGGCTACACCTTC; CDR3aa: CASSLGGIGYGYTF
d_gene: .; abundance: .; v_gene: TRBV18; len: 15; j_gene: TRBJ1-6; CDR3nt: TGTGCCAGCTCACGAAGAGGACAGTCCAATTCACCCCTCCACTTT; CDR3aa: CASSRRGQSNSPLHF
d_gene: .; abundance: few; v_gene: TRBV18; len: 14; j_gene: TRBJ1-5; CDR3nt: TGTGCCAGCTCACCCCAAGATAGCAATCAGCCCCAGCATTTT; CDR3aa: CASSPQDSNQPQHF
d_gene: .; abundance: .; v_gene: TRBV28; len: 14; j_gene: TRBJ2-6; CDR3nt: TGTGCCAGCGGACTTCACTCTGGGGCCAACGTCCTGACTTTC; CDR3aa: CASGLHSGANVLTF
d_gene: .; abundance: many; v_gene: TRBV2; len: 13; j_gene: TRBJ2-1; CDR3nt: TGTGCCAGCGGCTGGATACACAATGTCGAGCAGTTCTTC; CDR3aa: CASGWIHNVEQFF
d_gene: .; abundance: few; v_gene: TRBV29-1; len: 15; j_gene: TRBJ1-1; CDR3nt: TGCAGCGTAACCCCCCAGGAGACCTTGAACACTGAAGCTTTCTTT; CDR3aa: CSVTPQETLNTEAFF
d_gene: .; abundance: few; v_gene: TRBV12-3/TRBV12-4; len: 15; j_gene: TRBJ2-3; CDR3nt: TGTGCCAGCACCCCTAGGGATCGAAACACAGATACGCAGTATTTT; CDR3aa: CASTPRDRNTDTQYF